This TCR beta chain was sequenced for a study of T cell responses to AZD1222 COVID-19 vaccine. Some clones are missing from TCRdb's copy, which holds only in-frame ones; the method was immunoSEQ multiplex PCR. The sample includes fewer than 120,000 clones, roughly four fifths of them seen just once. Germline CDR1 is MDHEN and CDR2 is SYDVKM. V lost 6 bases and J 2 bases, leaving 17 bases between the germline ends. This CDR3 has 15 amino acids. This clone appeared once. The receptor was isolated from an adult in good health. The sequencing used peripheral blood, collected on day 0 of AZD1222 vaccination. This chain links TRBV28 with TRBJ2-7; the D gene is possibly TRBD1 (6 bases). CDR3 sequence: CASRKGSGQTYEQYF. The CDR3, as DNA: TGTGCCAGCAGAAAAGGCTCGGGACAAACCTACGAGCAGTACTTC.